This TCR beta chain was documented in a study of blood T cells in healthy people across ages. The study's findings and limits: The study regarded diversity estimates from one million T cells as underestimates.

This clonotype showed up many times. Antigen unknown. The J segment lost 7 bases and the V segment lost 1 base, leaving 4 bases of the junction unmatched. The CDR3 covers 14 residues. From germline, CDR1 is LNHNV and CDR2 YYDKDF (reference sequence). For the second PCR, which ran for roughly 6 to 11 cycles, a sample-barcoded 5' primer and a J-beta primer mix were used. TCRdb recomputed calls from the 5' RACE reads with MiXCR, one row per CDR3 protein. The data show a few hundred thousand distinct CDR3 sequences, 25% to 35% seen once. These data were also filed under a second study, of T cells of mothers and their children. That paper states: Compared with unrelated pairs, related mother-child pairs had slightly higher, non-significant overlap.

The sequence was collected from a boy younger than 10 in good health. The sequenced sample was blood. J is TRBJ2-4 and V is TRBV15, with 7 bases lining up with TRBD1. The CDR3 protein is CATSRGDRENIQYF. The CDR3, as DNA: TGTGCCACCAGCAGAGGTGACAGGGAGAACATTCAGTACTTC.